These 22 T cell receptor beta chains were all obtained from the same sample, sequenced in a study of T cells after yellow fever vaccination (dated by TCRdb to the late 2010s). Per the publication, the treatment or condition label means: live attenuated yellow fever vaccine strain. Library creation used 5' RACE. The instrument was an Illumina NovaSeq 6000. The raw public reads went through TCRdb reprocessing: fastp at Q25, MiXCR clone calling, in-frame beta chains kept. Each CDR3 protein gets just one entry, which takes the most common genes and DNA from the rows behind it. Within this sample are approximately 450,000 distinct CDR3 sequences, with about 19% of them counted one time only. The ten largest clones represent about a sixth of the sample. Sample: PBMCs, taken before the yellow fever booster vaccination. Receptors originate from a man aged 18 to 30 who received the YFV17D yellow fever vaccine.

This clonotype came up a few times. One base away lies a much larger clone, so this may be a sequencing read error. The chain joins TRBV24-1 to TRBJ2-3, with 8 bases matching TRBD2. This CDR3 region has 16 residues. Looked up from germline, CDR1 is KGHDR and CDR2 is SFDVKD. This CDR3 reads CDTSDLRRGVTDTQYF. In DNA, the CDR3 is TGTGACACCAGTGATTTGCGGCGGGGGGTTACAGATACGCAGTATTTT.

The V gene is TRBV28, the J gene TRBJ2-7; D unresolved. Germline V gives CDR1 MDHEN, CDR2 SYDVKM. The CDR3 is 11 amino acids. With 7 bases removed from V and 4 bases from J, the gap between germline ends came to 8 bases. Here the CDR3 reads CASKGNYEQYV. CDR3 nucleotide sequence: TGTGCCAGCAAAGGGAATTACGAGCAGTACGTC.

Only a few counts were recorded for this clonotype. The chain links TRBV9 to TRBJ2-5; a weak D match, TRBD2 (5 bases). V was cut by 4 bases and J by 4 bases, with 17 bases left in between. From germline, CDR1 is SGDLS and CDR2 YYNGEE. The CDR3 is 15 amino acids. The CDR3 coding sequence is TGTGCCAGCAGCAAGGACTCCTTTGCTGGAGAGACCCAGTACTTC. Its protein is CASSKDSFAGETQYF.

V gene TRBV5-5 combines with J gene TRBJ2-7; D could derive from TRBD1 or TRBD2 (5 bases each). Between the trimmed V and J ends, which lost 5 bases and 4 bases, there was a span of 19 bases. Looked up from germline, CDR1 is SGHKS and CDR2 is YYEKEE (reference sequence). This CDR3 is 15 amino acids long. CDR3 sequence: CASSSPGPGKYEQYF. CDR3 bases: TGTGCCAGCAGTTCCCCGGGACCGGGCAAATACGAGCAGTACTTC. Based on the CDR3 plus reference TRBV5-5 and TRBJ2-7, the full variable domain is DAGVTQSPTHLIKTRGQQVTLRCSPISGHKSVSWYQQVLGQGPQFIFQYYEKEERGRGNFPDRFSARQFPNYSSELNVNALLLGDSALYLCASSSPGPGKYEQYFGPGTRLTVT.

The J gene is TRBJ2-7, the V gene TRBV20-1; D gene unclear. CDR3 length: 12 residues. The germline V and J ends were trimmed by 3 bases and 2 bases, with 8 bases remaining between them. Germline values: CDR1 DFQATT, CDR2 SNEGSKA (reference sequence). The chain's CDR3 is CSARGSTYEQYF. CDR3 coding DNA: TGCAGTGCTAGGGGCAGTACCTACGAGCAGTACTTC.

This clonotype was counted between two and nine times. Here the CDR3 reads CSAREQVYGYTF. Here the CDR3 DNA reads TGCAGTGCTAGAGAACAGGTCTATGGCTACACCTTC. The chain has TRBV20-1 and TRBJ1-2, with D perhaps matching TRBD1 (5 bases). The germline V gene has CDR1 DFQATT and CDR2 SNEGSKA (reference sequence). Trimming pared 0 bases from V and 4 bases from J, leaving 6 bases between. The CDR3 runs to 12 residues.

The chain uses TRBV4-3 and TRBJ2-7; 7 nucleotides align to TRBD1. CDR1 and CDR2 (germline): LGHNA, YSLEER. The CDR3 is 15 amino acids. Trimming at V came to 3 bases and at J to 6 bases, leaving 11 bases not matched to a gene. DNA of the CDR3: TGCGCCAGCAGCCAGACCGCGACAGGGCGAGGCGAGCAGTACTTC. It encodes CASSQTATGRGEQYF.

This clonotype was seen a handful of times. The V call is TRBV5-6, the J call TRBJ2-5, with a possible D match to TRBD1 (5 bases). The V gene lost 4 bases and the J gene lost 5 bases, with 15 bases spanning the gap. Germline V gene sequence: CDR1 SGHDT, CDR2 YYEEEE. This CDR3 is 14 amino acids long. The DNA of the CDR3 is TGTGCCAGCAGCCGCCTAAAACAGGACGAGACCCAGTACTTC. Amino acids: CASSRLKQDETQYF.

This clonotype was counted only a few times. The chain uses TRBV7-2 and TRBJ1-6; D uncertain. This CDR3 has 15 amino acids. The ends were cut back, 3 bases at V and 6 bases at J, with 12 bases in the middle. Germline V lookup: CDR1 SGHTA, CDR2 FQGNSA. The CDR3 nucleotides read TGTGCCAGCAGCTTGGACCACCCCCGTAATTCACCCCTCCACTTT. It codes for CASSLDHPRNSPLHF.

In its sample, this clonotype was seen many times. The chain couples TRBV5-1 to TRBJ2-5; unclear D gene. V was cut by 3 bases and J by 2 bases, with 17 bases left in between. The CDR3 runs to 16 residues. Germline V gene sequence: CDR1 SGHRS, CDR2 YFSETQ. CDR3: CASSSLLIPVQETQYF. CDR3 coding DNA: TGCGCCAGCAGCTCCCTCCTTATACCAGTTCAAGAGACCCAGTACTTC.

This clonotype was recorded a few times. The J gene is TRBJ2-3, the V gene TRBV12-3 or TRBV12-4; TRBD2 might be the D (5 bases). V lost 3 bases and J 0 bases, leaving 13 bases between the germline ends. The CDR3 spans 16 residues. The CDR3 protein is CASSFRGFASTDTQYF. The CDR3 coding sequence is TGTGCCAGCAGTTTTCGCGGGTTCGCTAGCACAGATACGCAGTATTTT.

The rearrangement uses TRBV27 and TRBJ2-7; D might be TRBD2 (5 bases). CDR1 and CDR2 from the germline V gene are MNHEY and SMNVEV (reference sequence). V lost 5 bases and J lost 7, with 24 bases in between. The CDR3 totals 16 residues. The CDR3 sequence is CASSPLGAGVRREQYF. Here the CDR3 DNA reads TGTGCCAGCAGTCCATTGGGAGCTGGTGTACGGCGGGAGCAGTACTTC.

This clonotype was seen a handful of times. The chain recombines TRBV11-3 with TRBJ2-7, with 9 bases identical to TRBD1. The CDR3 totals 14 residues. CDR1 is SGHNT and CDR2 is YENEEA in the germline V gene. V dropped 7 bases and J dropped 5; count of bases not matched to a gene: 9. The CDR3 reads CASTAGQGSDEQYF. Here the CDR3 DNA reads TGTGCCAGCACCGCGGGACAGGGCTCGGACGAGCAGTACTTC.

This clonotype was detected ten times or more. The chain recombines TRBV20-1 with TRBJ2-3; D possibly corresponds to TRBD1 (6 bases). The ends were cut back, 5 bases at V and 4 bases at J, with 10 bases in the middle. This CDR3 contains 12 residues. Germline-derived CDR1 and CDR2 are DFQATT and SNEGSKA (reference sequence). The CDR3 coding sequence is TGCAGTGCTGGAAACAGGGCAGATACGCAGTATTTT. Translating gives CSAGNRADTQYF.

The chain couples TRBV18 to TRBJ2-1, with 8 bases that match TRBD2. CDR1 KGHSH and CDR2 LQKENI come from the germline V gene. The V segment lost 5 bases and the J segment 8 bases; nucleotides outside the gene matches: 11. This CDR3 is built from 15 residues. CDR3 residues: CASSTNSGGLDEQFF. As DNA, the CDR3 is TGTGCCAGCTCAACAAACTCGGGGGGGTTGGATGAGCAGTTCTTC.

The V and J genes are TRBV24-1 and TRBJ2-1, with 10 bases aligning to TRBD1. With 4 bases clipped from V and 5 bases from J, the junction kept 19 bases outside the gene matches. The CDR3 extends over 20 amino acids. Germline V gene lookup returns CDR1 KGHDR and CDR2 SFDVKD. The CDR3, as DNA: TGTGCCACCAGTGACTTCCCGGGACAGGGGCATCATAAGTTCCACAATGAGCAGTTCTTC. Translated: CATSDFPGQGHHKFHNEQFF.

This rearrangement joins TRBV12-3 or TRBV12-4 to TRBJ2-7; D might be TRBD1 (6 bases). V was clipped by 5 bases and J by 12 bases, with 20 bases between them. This CDR3 is built from 13 residues. CDR3 in DNA: TGTGCCAGCAGTCCCGGACAGAGCCTTCTGCCGTACTTC. It is translated as CASSPGQSLLPYF.

On this clonotype: Mismatch with germline at one junction end may stem from a read error. V and J are TRBV7-6 and TRBJ2-2; the match to TRBD1 covers 8 bases. CDR3 length: 20 amino acids. The V gene's germline CDR1 is SGHVS and CDR2 FNYEAQ. The CDR3 here is CASGLVAEGPGQGWHGELFF. For the CDR3, the DNA is TGTGCCAGCGGCTTAGTCGCAGAGGGGCCCGGACAGGGATGGCACGGGGAGCTGTTTTTT.

This chain links TRBV5-1 with TRBJ2-3; 9 positions agree with TRBD2. This CDR3 region has 18 residues. Germline V CDR1 and CDR2: SGHRS, YFSETQ. With V trimmed by 4 bases and J by 2 bases, 14 bases remained unmatched. Here the CDR3 reads CASSPTMTSGLNTDTQYF. The CDR3 DNA reads as TGCGCCAGCAGCCCCACAATGACTAGCGGCTTAAACACAGATACGCAGTATTTT.

This sequence joins TRBV6-6 and TRBJ1-5; D call uncertain. Germline V gene lookup returns CDR1 MNHNY and CDR2 SVGAGI (reference sequence). CDR3 length: 14 amino acids. V was pared by 6 bases and J by 3 bases, with 12 bases between. CDR3: CASRLYGYNQPQHF. The CDR3 bases are TGTGCCAGCAGGCTATACGGTTACAATCAGCCCCAGCATTTT.

V is TRBV30 and J is TRBJ1-2; D unclear. Germline V gene data show CDR1 as GTSNPN and CDR2 as SVGIG (reference sequence). V lost 3 bases and J 7 bases, leaving 9 bases between the germline ends. CDR3 length: 11 amino acids. In nucleotides, the CDR3 is TGTGCCTGGAGATTGGTGCTTGGCTACACCTTC. It is translated as CAWRLVLGYTF.

This chain connects TRBV7-3 to TRBJ1-1, with 7 bases fitting TRBD1. CDR1 is SGHTA, CDR2 FQGTGA, per germline. V was pared by 5 bases and J by 5 bases, with 5 bases of the junction left unmatched. The CDR3 is 13 residues long. CDR3 DNA sequence: TGTGCCAGCAGCCGACAGGGTTGGACTGAAGCTTTCTTT. Translated, it gives CASSRQGWTEAFF.